This TCR beta chain was recovered during a study of T cells in Graves' hyperthyroidism and ophthalmopathy. Whole-study findings and limits: Blood shared most expanded thyroid clonotypes above 0.001. The model foresaw ophthalmopathy a median roughly 6.5 months prior to onset.

Lactation, pregnancy, other autoimmune disease or uncontrolled infection excluded patients. The diagnoses drew upon clinical symptoms, serum thyroxine and TRAb, thyroid ultrasound and orbital computed tomography. On this clonotype itself: The antigen is not known.

CDR1 DFQATT and CDR2 SNEGSKA come from the germline V gene (reference sequence). Trimming cost V 3 bases and J 2 bases; bases outside gene matches: 4. There are 14 residues in the CDR3. Amplification of TCR beta CDR3 regions used RNA as the template. The study used the HTBI primer set for a first-round RT-PCR of the TCR CDR3. TCRdb redid the calling of the multiplex PCR reads with MiXCR, one entry per CDR3 protein. The sample has 490,000 or so distinct CDR3 sequences, over 35% seen once. The chain carries TRBV20-1 and TRBJ1-2; 9 bases match TRBD1. Specimen: peripheral blood or thyroid tissue (not recorded which). The source of this sequence is an adult woman with Graves' disease, either hyperthyroidism or ophthalmopathy (not recorded which). CDR3 nucleotides: TGCAGTGCTAGTTGGGGACAGGGAAACTATGGCTACACCTTC. Its protein product is CSASWGQGNYGYTF.